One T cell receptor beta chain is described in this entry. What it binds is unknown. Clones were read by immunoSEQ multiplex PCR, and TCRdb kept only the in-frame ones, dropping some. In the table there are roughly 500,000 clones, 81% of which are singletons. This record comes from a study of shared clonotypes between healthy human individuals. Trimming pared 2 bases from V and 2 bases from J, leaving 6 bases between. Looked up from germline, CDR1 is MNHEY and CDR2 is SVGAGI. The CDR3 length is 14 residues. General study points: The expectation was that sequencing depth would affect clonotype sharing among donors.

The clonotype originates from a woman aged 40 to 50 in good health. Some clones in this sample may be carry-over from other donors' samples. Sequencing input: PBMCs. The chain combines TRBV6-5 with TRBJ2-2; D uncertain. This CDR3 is CASSYGHNTGELFF. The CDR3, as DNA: TGTGCCAGCAGTTACGGGCATAACACCGGGGAGCTGTTTTTT.